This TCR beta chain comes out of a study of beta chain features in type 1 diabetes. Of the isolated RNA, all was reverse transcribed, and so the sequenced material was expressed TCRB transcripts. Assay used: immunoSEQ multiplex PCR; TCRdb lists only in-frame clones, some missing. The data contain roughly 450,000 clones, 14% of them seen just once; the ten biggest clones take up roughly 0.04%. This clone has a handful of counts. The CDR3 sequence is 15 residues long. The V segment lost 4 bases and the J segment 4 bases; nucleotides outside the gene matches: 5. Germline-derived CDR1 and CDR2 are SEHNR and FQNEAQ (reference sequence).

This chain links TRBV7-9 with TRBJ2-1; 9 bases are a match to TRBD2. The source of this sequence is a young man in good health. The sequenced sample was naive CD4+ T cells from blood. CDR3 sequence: CASSSLAGSYNEQFF. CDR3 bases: TGTGCCAGCAGCTCCCTAGCGGGGAGTTACAATGAGCAGTTCTTC.